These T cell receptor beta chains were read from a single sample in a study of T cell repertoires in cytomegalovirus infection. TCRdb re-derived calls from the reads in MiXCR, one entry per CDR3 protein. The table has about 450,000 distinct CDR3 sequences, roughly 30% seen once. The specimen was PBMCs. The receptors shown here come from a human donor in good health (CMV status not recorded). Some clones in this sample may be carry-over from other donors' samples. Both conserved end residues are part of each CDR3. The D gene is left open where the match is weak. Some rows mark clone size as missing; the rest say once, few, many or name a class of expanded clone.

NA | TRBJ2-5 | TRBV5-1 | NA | CASNLEGVETQYF | TGCGCCAGCAACTTGGAGGGGGTCGAGACCCAGTACTTC
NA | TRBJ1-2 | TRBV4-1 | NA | CASSHTGSNYGYTF | TGCGCCAGCAGCCACACAGGGAGTAACTATGGCTACACCTTC
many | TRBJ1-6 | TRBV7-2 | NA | CASSSTTGHNSPLHF | TGTGCCAGCAGCTCGACGACAGGCCATAATTCACCCCTCCACTTT
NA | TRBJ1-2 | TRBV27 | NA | CASSSYGPPGYGYTF | TGTGCCAGCAGTTCGTACGGACCACCGGGCTATGGCTACACCTTC
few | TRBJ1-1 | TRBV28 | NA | CASCSFPPIGSEAFF | TGTGCCAGCTGTTCTTTTCCGCCGATTGGTTCTGAAGCTTTCTTT
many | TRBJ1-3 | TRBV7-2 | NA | CASSQKRVSGNTIYF | TGTGCCAGCAGCCAAAAAAGAGTATCTGGAAACACCATATATTTT
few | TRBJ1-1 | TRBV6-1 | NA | CASSEARGPTRTEAFF | TGTGCCAGCAGTGAAGCTCGGGGACCTACGAGAACTGAAGCTTTCTTT
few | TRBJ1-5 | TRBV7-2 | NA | CASSSDPNQPQHF | TGTGCCAGCAGCTCCGACCCTAATCAGCCCCAGCATTTT
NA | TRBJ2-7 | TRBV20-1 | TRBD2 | CSAYWGGGEYEQYF | TGCAGTGCGTATTGGGGCGGGGGGGAATACGAGCAGTACTTC
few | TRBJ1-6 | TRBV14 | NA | CASSQNLNSPLHF | TGTGCCAGCAGCCAAAATTTAAATTCACCCCTCCACTTT
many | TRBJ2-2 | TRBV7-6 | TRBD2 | CASSLVTVQRGNTGELFF | TGTGCCAGCAGCTTAGTGACAGTCCAGCGGGGGAACACCGGGGAGCTGTTTTTT
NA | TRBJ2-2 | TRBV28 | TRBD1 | CAGGQGITGELFF | TGTGCCGGAGGACAGGGGATCACCGGGGAGCTGTTTTTT
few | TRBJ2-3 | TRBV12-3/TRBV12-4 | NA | CASSLEAKDTQYF | TGTGCCAGCAGTTTGGAAGCCAAGGATACGCAGTATTTT
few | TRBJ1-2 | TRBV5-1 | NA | CASSPGAGYTF | TGCGCCAGCAGCCCCGGTGCTGGCTACACCTTC
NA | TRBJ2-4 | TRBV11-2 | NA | CASSLHRVKNIQYF | TGTGCCAGCAGCTTACACCGGGTCAAAAACATTCAGTACTTC
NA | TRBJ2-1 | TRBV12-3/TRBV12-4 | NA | CASSLLSPGSFYNEQFF | TGTGCCAGCAGTTTGCTGTCACCGGGATCCTTCTACAATGAGCAGTTCTTC
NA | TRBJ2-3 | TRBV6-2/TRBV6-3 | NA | CASRPPSTDTQYF | TGTGCCAGCAGACCCCCGAGCACAGATACGCAGTATTTT
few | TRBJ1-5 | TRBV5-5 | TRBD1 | CASTFLPTGPTQPQHF | TGTGCCAGCACCTTCCTCCCGACAGGGCCGACTCAGCCCCAGCATTTT
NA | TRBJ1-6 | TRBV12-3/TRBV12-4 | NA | CASSLGRYNSPLHF | TGTGCCAGCAGTTTAGGCCGGTATAATTCACCCCTCCACTTT
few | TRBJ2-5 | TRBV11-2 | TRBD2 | CASSVSAGVQETQYF | TGTGCCAGCAGCGTGTCCGCGGGGGTCCAAGAGACCCAGTACTTC
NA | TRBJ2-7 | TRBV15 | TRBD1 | CATSRASGTGSNEQYF | TGTGCCACCAGCAGAGCGTCCGGGACAGGGTCGAACGAGCAGTACTTC
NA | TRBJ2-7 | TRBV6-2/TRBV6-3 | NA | CASSYSPGFQEQYF | TGTGCCAGCAGTTACAGCCCGGGGTTCCAGGAGCAGTACTTC
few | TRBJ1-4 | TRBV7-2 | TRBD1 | CASSSRTGWGEKLFF | TGTGCCAGCAGCTCCCGGACAGGGTGGGGGGAAAAACTGTTTTTT
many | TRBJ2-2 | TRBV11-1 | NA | CASSLGRVHTGELFF | TGTGCCAGCAGCCTGGGTAGGGTCCACACCGGGGAGCTGTTTTTT
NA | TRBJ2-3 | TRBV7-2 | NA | CASSSHHKGRTSTDTQYF | TGTGCCAGCAGCTCTCATCACAAAGGACGGACTAGCACAGATACGCAGTATTTT
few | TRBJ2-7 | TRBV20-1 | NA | CSARMIDDYEQYF | TGCAGTGCCAGGATGATAGACGACTACGAGCAGTACTTC
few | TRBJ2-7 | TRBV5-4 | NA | CASSSGRTLSYEQYF | TGTGCCAGCAGCTCGGGACGGACCCTATCCTACGAGCAGTACTTC
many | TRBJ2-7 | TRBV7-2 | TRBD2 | CASRWEGIRPYEQYF | TGTGCCAGCCGCTGGGAGGGAATCCGGCCCTACGAGCAGTACTTC
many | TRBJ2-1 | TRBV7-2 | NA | CASSRSINEQFF | TGTGCCAGCAGCCGGAGTATTAATGAGCAGTTCTTC
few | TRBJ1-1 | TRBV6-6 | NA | CASRNWMNTEAFF | TGTGCCAGCAGGAATTGGATGAACACTGAAGCTTTCTTT
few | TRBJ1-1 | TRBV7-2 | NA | CASSSLTGHRGMNTEAFF | TGTGCCAGCAGCTCGTTGACAGGCCATCGGGGGATGAACACTGAAGCTTTCTTT
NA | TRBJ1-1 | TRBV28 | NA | CASSRKENTEAFF | TGTGCCAGCAGCCGCAAGGAGAACACTGAAGCTTTCTTT
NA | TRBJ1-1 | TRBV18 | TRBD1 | CASSPTFLPGQQNEAFF | TGTGCCAGCTCTCCAACGTTTTTACCGGGACAGCAAAATGAAGCTTTCTTT
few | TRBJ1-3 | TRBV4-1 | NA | CSSSQERDRYTIYF | TGCTCCAGCAGCCAAGAACGGGACCGCTACACCATATATTTT
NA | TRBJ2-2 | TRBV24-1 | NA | CATSAASWLAGELFF | TGTGCCACCAGTGCGGCTAGTTGGCTTGCCGGGGAGCTGTTTTTT
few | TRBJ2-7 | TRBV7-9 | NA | CASSSNRDRAYEQYF | TGTGCCAGCAGCTCCAACCGGGACCGAGCCTACGAGCAGTACTTC
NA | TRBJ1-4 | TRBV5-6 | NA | CASSLSHNEKLFF | TGTGCCAGCAGCTTGAGTCATAATGAAAAACTGTTTTTT
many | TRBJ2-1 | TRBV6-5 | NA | CASSSHGEVREQFF | TGTGCCAGCAGTTCCCACGGGGAAGTTCGAGAGCAGTTCTTC
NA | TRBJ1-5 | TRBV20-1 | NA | CSAAGLRGDQPQHF | TGCAGTGCCGCGGGGCTTCGCGGAGATCAGCCCCAGCATTTT
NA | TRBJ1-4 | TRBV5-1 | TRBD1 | CASSGGQGTTNEKLFF | TGCGCCAGCAGCGGGGGACAGGGGACAACTAATGAAAAACTGTTTTTT
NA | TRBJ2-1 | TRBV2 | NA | CASQEASVASEQFF | TGTGCCTCCCAGGAGGCTAGTGTGGCGTCTGAGCAGTTCTTC
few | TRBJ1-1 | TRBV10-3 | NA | CAISEGIPGTFF | TGTGCCATCAGTGAGGGGATACCGGGGACTTTCTTT
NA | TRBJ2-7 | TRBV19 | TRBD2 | CASSIGAGAAYEQYF | TGTGCCAGTAGTATTGGGGCGGGAGCCGCCTACGAGCAGTACTTC
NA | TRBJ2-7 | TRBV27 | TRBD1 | CASSHDRASYEQYF | TGTGCCAGCAGTCATGACAGGGCCTCCTACGAGCAGTACTTC
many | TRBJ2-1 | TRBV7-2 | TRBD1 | CASSNTGGNEQFF | TGTGCCAGCAGCAACACAGGGGGAAATGAGCAGTTCTTC
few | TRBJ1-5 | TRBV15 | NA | CATSRDDWEANQPQHF | TGTGCCACCAGCAGAGATGATTGGGAGGCCAATCAGCCCCAGCATTTT
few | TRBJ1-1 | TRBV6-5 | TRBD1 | CASSYSRAGGGTEAFF | TGTGCCAGCAGTTACTCTCGGGCAGGGGGCGGCACTGAAGCTTTCTTT
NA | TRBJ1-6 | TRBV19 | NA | CASSTEDNSPLHF | TGTGCCAGTAGTACCGAAGACAATTCACCCCTCCACTTT
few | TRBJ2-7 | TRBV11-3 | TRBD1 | CASSTTDRAHEQYF | TGTGCCAGCAGCACCACCGACAGGGCCCACGAGCAGTACTTC
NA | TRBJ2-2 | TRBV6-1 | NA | CASSYPTRTGELFF | TGTGCCAGCAGTTACCCGACAAGAACCGGGGAGCTGTTTTTT
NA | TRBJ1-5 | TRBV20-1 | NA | CSARDLANSGNQPQHF | TGCAGTGCTAGAGATCTGGCAAATTCGGGCAATCAGCCCCAGCATTTT
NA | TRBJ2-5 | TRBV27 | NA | CASSARSGEETQYF | TGTGCCAGCAGCGCCCGATCAGGGGAAGAGACCCAGTACTTC
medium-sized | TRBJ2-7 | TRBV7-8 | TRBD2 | CASSHGLAGGYEQYF | TGTGCCAGCAGCCATGGACTAGCGGGGGGTTACGAGCAGTACTTC
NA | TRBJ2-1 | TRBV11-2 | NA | CASSLDRDREQFF | TGTGCCAGCAGCTTAGACAGGGATCGGGAGCAGTTCTTC
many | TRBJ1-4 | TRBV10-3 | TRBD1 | CAIRKTGDEKLFF | TGTGCCATCAGGAAGACAGGGGATGAAAAACTGTTTTTT
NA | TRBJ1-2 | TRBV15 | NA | CATSYDTDYGYTF | TGTGCCACCAGCTACGATACGGATTATGGCTACACCTTC
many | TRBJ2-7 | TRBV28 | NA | CASSLRGPPYEQYF | TGTGCCAGCAGTTTAAGGGGTCCTCCTTACGAGCAGTACTTC
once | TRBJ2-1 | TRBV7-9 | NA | CSSNPGEVHEQFF | TGTTCCAGCAATCCAGGGGAAGTTCATGAGCAGTTCTTC
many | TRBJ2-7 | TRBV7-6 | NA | CASSLPGAMYEQYF | TGTGCCAGCAGCTTGCCGGGAGCTATGTACGAGCAGTACTTC
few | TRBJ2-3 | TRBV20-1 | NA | CSARPLKWVSTDTQYF | TGCAGTGCTAGGCCCCTGAAGTGGGTTAGCACAGATACGCAGTATTTT